Presented here are 12 T cell receptor beta chains from one specimen sequenced in a study of blood T cell repertoires in COVID-19. Generated by immunoSEQ multiplex PCR, the TCRdb table keeps only in-frame clones and is missing some. The table shows about 170,000 clones, with approximately 80% occurring only once. Sequencing was performed on peripheral blood. The receptor set was obtained from a woman older than 75 with COVID-19, enrolled during active disease.

J is TRBJ1-5 and V is TRBV3-1 (or the pseudogene TRBV3-2); D call uncertain. Germline values: CDR1 LGHDT, CDR2 YNNKEL (reference sequence). The length of the CDR3 is 14 residues. The V end lost 1 base, the J end lost 7 bases, and 11 bases lay between the germline ends. CDR3 sequence reads: CASSQVGGGQPQHF. In DNA, the CDR3 is TGTGCCAGCAGCCAAGTAGGCGGCGGGCAGCCCCAGCATTTT.

The chain carries TRBV9 and TRBJ2-3, with D maybe TRBD1 (6 bases). CDR1 and CDR2 from the germline V gene are SGDLS and YYNGEE. The CDR3 spans 16 residues. With 0 bases removed from V and 2 bases from J, the gap between germline ends came to 13 bases. CDR3 loop: CASSVGAGANTDTQYF. As DNA, the CDR3 is TGTGCCAGCAGCGTAGGCGCAGGGGCGAACACAGATACGCAGTATTTT. The full variable domain, in which reference TRBV9 and TRBJ2-3 provide the parts outside the CDR3, is DSGVTQTPKHLITATGQRVTLRCSPRSGDLSVYWYQQSLDQGLQFLIQYYNGEERAKGNILERFSAQQFPDLHSELNLSSLELGDSALYFCASSVGAGANTDTQYFGPGTRLTVL.

The genes are TRBV19 and TRBJ2-7; tentative D call: TRBD2 (5 bases). The CDR3 spans 15 residues. V was trimmed by 0 bases and J by 6 bases, leaving 15 bases between them. Germline V CDR1 and CDR2: LNHDA, SQIVND (reference sequence). The CDR3 protein is CASSIESRPGVEQYF. Written as DNA, the CDR3 is TGTGCCAGTAGTATAGAATCCAGGCCCGGGGTCGAGCAGTACTTC.

This rearrangement joins TRBV9 to TRBJ2-7; tentative D call: TRBD1 (6 bases). Germline CDR1 reads SGDLS; CDR2 reads YYNGEE. V was pared by 4 bases and J by 0 bases, with 11 bases between. The CDR3 runs to 14 residues. CDR3: CASSPTGRSYEQYF. CDR3 DNA: TGTGCCAGCAGCCCCACAGGGCGCTCCTACGAGCAGTACTTC.

The chain combines TRBV5-1 with TRBJ1-2; TRBD1 aligns across 8 bases. There are 15 residues in the CDR3. Germline CDR1 reads SGHRS; CDR2 reads YFSETQ. With V trimmed by 7 bases and J by 3 bases, 11 bases remained unmatched. The CDR3 here is CASGLPGTGHYGYTF. For the CDR3, the DNA is TGCGCCAGCGGCCTTCCCGGGACAGGCCACTATGGCTACACCTTC. The full variable domain, rest sourced from reference TRBV5-1 and TRBJ1-2, is KAGVTQTPRYLIKTRGQQVTLSCSPISGHRSVSWYQQTPGQGLQFLFEYFSETQRNKGNFPGRFSGRQFSNSRSEMNVSTLELGDSALYLCASGLPGTGHYGYTFGSGTRLTVV.

This chain joins TRBV10-1 and TRBJ2-7; TRBD2 is a possible D gene (6 bases). V lost 7 bases to trimming and J lost 4 bases, with 20 bases between them. The CDR3 runs to 15 residues. Germline V CDR1 and CDR2: WNHNN, SYGVQD (reference sequence). CDR3 in DNA: TGCGCCAGCATTAACCCGACTAGAATTTGGTACGAGCAGTACTTC. It is translated as CASINPTRIWYEQYF.

The V gene is TRBV5-5, the J gene TRBJ1-1; weak D call: TRBD1 (6 bases). V was pared by 3 bases and J by 5 bases, with 14 bases between. Germline values: CDR1 SGHKS, CDR2 YYEKEE (reference sequence). The CDR3 is 14 residues long. The CDR3 nucleotides are TGTGCCAGCAGCTGGGGGGGGCGAGGGACTGAAGCTTTCTTT. This sequence encodes CASSWGGRGTEAFF.

The chain joins TRBV18 to TRBJ2-7; 8 bases match TRBD1. Germline values: CDR1 KGHSH, CDR2 LQKENI. This CDR3 has 13 amino acids. Trimming took 3 bases from V and 6 from J; bases not matched to a gene: 4. The CDR3 loop reads CASSPGQGREQYF. For the CDR3, the DNA is TGTGCCAGCTCACCCGGACAGGGCCGCGAGCAGTACTTC.

The chain joins TRBV19 to TRBJ1-1; D gene ambiguous. Germline V lookup: CDR1 LNHDA, CDR2 SQIVND (reference sequence). V was clipped by 6 bases and J by 6 bases, with 20 bases between them. The CDR3 runs 15 residues. This chain's CDR3 is CASSLVVAQIAEAFF. The CDR3, as DNA: TGTGCCAGTAGCCTCGTCGTGGCCCAGATTGCTGAAGCTTTCTTT.

V is TRBV5-6 and J is TRBJ2-1; the D gene is possibly TRBD2 (6 bases). CDR3 size: 14 residues. Germline lookup yields CDR1 SGHDT and CDR2 YYEEEE. The V gene lost 6 bases and the J gene lost 10 bases, with 20 bases spanning the gap. CDR3 bases: TGTGCCAGCATGGGCTCGCCGGCCGCGGGGGAGCAGTTCTTC. Its translation is CASMGSPAAGEQFF.

CDR3 amino acids: CASSVTGSSSYEQYF. As DNA, the CDR3 is TGTGCCAGCAGCGTAACAGGCTCCAGCTCCTACGAGCAGTACTTC. The chain couples TRBV11-2 to TRBJ2-7; D might be TRBD1 (5 bases). Germline V gene data show CDR1 as SGHAT and CDR2 as FQNNGV. The length of the CDR3 is 15 residues. V was shortened by 5 bases and J by 0 bases, with 14 bases between the two germline ends.

This chain uses TRBV4-1 with TRBJ1-5; TRBD1 is a possible D gene (6 bases). Trimming removed 5 bases at V and 5 bases at J, with 13 bases between. CDR1 and CDR2 from the germline V gene are MGHRA and YSYEKL. The CDR3 runs to 14 residues. CDR3 sequence reads: CASSTGPGHQPQHF. As DNA, the CDR3 is TGCGCCAGCAGCACAGGGCCCGGGCATCAGCCCCAGCATTTT.